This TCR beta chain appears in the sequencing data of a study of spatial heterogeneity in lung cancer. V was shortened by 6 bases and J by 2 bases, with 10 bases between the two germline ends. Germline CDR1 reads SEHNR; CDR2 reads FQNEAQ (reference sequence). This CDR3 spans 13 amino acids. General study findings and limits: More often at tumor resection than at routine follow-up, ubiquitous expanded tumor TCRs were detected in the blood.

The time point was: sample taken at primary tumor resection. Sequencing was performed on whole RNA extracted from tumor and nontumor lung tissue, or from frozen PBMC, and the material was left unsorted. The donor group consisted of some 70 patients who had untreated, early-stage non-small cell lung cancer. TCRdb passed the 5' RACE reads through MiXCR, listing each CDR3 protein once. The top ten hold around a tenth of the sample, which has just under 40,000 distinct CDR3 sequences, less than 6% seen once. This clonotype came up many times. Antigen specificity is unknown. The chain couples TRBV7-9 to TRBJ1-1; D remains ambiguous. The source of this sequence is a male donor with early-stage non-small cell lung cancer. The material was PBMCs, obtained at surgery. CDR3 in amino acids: CASRSGGNTEAFF. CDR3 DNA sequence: TGTGCCAGCAGATCAGGAGGCAACACTGAAGCTTTCTTT.